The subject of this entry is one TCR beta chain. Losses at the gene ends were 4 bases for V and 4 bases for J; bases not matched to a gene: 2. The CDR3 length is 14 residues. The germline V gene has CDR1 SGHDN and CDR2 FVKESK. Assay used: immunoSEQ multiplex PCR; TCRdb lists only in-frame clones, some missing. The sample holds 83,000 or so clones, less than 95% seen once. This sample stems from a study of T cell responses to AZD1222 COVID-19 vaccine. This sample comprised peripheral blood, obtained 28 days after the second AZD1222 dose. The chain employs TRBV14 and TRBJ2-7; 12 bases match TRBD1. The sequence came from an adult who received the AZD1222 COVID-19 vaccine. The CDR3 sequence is CASSRGQGAYEQYF. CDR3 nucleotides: TGTGCCAGCAGCCGGGGACAGGGGGCTTACGAGCAGTACTTC.